This T cell receptor beta chain was profiled in a study of T cells in narcolepsy. General observations from the study: Same-patient CSF and blood CD4+ T cell clonotypes included HCRT-specific and TRIB2-specific autoreactive ones.

In germline, CDR1 is SGHTA, CDR2 FQGTGA. The ends lost 5 bases at V and 7 bases at J; junction bases unmatched: 13. This CDR3 is 16 amino acids long. As regards this clone: The antigen is undetermined.

Repertoires were generated with immunoSEQ multiplex PCR, while TCRdb's copy carries only in-frame clones and drops some. The repertoire holds tens of thousands of clones, with 75% to 90% as singletons. This chain uses TRBV7-3 with TRBJ2-1; 8 nucleotides align to TRBD1. The source of this sequence is a human donor in good health. The sequenced material came from memory (CD45RA-) CD4+ T cells from blood. The CDR3 here is CASSRSPGTGGNEQFF. The DNA for the CDR3 is TGTGCCAGCAGCCGCTCGCCCGGGACAGGAGGGAATGAGCAGTTCTTC.